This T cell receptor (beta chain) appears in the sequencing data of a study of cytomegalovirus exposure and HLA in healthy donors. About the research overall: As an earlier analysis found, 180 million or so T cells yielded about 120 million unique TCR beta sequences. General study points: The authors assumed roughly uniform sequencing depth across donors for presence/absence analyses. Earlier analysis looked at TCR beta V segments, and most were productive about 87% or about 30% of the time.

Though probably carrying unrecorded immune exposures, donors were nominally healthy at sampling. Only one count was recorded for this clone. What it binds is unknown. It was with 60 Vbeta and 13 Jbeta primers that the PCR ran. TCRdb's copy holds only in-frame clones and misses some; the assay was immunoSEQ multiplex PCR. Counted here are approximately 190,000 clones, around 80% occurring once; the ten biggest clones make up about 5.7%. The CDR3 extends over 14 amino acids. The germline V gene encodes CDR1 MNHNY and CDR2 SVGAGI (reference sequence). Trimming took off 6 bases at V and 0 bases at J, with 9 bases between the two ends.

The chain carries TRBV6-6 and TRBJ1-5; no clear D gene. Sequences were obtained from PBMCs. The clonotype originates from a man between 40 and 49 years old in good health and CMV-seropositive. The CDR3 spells CASSRPYSNQPQHF. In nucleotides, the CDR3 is TGTGCCAGCAGCCGCCCCTATAGCAATCAGCCCCAGCATTTT.